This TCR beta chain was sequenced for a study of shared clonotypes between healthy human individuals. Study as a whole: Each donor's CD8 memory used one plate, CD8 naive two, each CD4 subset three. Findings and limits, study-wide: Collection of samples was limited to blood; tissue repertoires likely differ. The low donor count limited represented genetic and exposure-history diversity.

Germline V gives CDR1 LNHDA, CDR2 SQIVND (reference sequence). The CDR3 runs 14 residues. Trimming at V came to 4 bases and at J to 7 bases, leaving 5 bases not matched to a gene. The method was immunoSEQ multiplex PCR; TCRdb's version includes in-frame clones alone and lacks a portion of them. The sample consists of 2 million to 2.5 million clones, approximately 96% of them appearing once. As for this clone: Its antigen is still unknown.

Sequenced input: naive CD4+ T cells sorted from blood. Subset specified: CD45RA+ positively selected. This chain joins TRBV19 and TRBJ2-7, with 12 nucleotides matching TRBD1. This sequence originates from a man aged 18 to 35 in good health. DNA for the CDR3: TGTGCCAGTAGTAAGGGACAGGGGGCGAGGGAGCAGTACTTC. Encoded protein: CASSKGQGAREQYF.